This section outlines one TCR beta chain sequence together with its context. This sample was taken from a study of T cell changes during pregnancy in multiple sclerosis. Clones were sequenced by immunoSEQ multiplex PCR, and TCRdb holds only the in-frame ones, with some missing. The sample records about 100,000 clones, roughly 93% being singletons. CDR1 and CDR2 from the germline V gene are MNHEY and SMNVEV (reference sequence). This CDR3 spans 13 amino acids. After removal of 5 bases from V and 3 bases from J, the junction contained 2 bases not matched to a gene. The clonotype comes from a female donor with multiple sclerosis, enrolled in a pregnancy study. The chain employs TRBV27 and TRBJ2-5; 8 bases are a match to TRBD1. This sample comprised peripheral blood, obtained before pregnancy. CDR3 protein: CASSRTGKETQYF. The CDR3 DNA follows: TGTGCCAGCAGTCGGACAGGGAAAGAGACCCAGTACTTC.